The rows below give T cell receptor beta chains drawn from one sample of a study of CD8+CD57+ T cells in acquired aplastic anemia. In TCRdb, the reads were re-called with MiXCR into one record per CDR3 protein. The data contain more than 250,000 distinct CDR3 sequences, approximately 79% of them singletons. Specimen: sorted CD4+, CD8+, or CD8+CD57+ T cells (not recorded which) from PBMCs. The origin of the receptors is a human donor with aplastic anemia. CDR3s include the opening cysteine and the closing phenylalanine or tryptophan. D genes are given only for firm matches. For some rows the clone size is stated as once, few or many, or as a class when expanded; others skip it.

clone_size | j_call | d_call | v_call | cdr3_aa | cdr3_nt
NA | TRBJ2-5 | NA | TRBV20-1 | CSADSTAQETQYF | TGCAGTGCGGACTCGACAGCGCAAGAGACCCAGTACTTC
NA | TRBJ1-1 | NA | TRBV11-3 | CASSLGQGQGTEAFF | TGTGCCAGCAGCTTAGGTCAGGGCCAGGGCACTGAAGCTTTCTTT
few | TRBJ2-3 | NA | TRBV7-8 | CASSVAGGADTHF | NA
NA | TRBJ1-6 | NA | TRBV9 | CASSAQVADSPLHF | TGTGCCAGCAGCGCACAGGTAGCGGATTCACCCCTCCACTTT
NA | TRBJ1-2 | TRBD1 | TRBV7-2 | CASSVGTDYGYTF | TGTGCCAGCAGCGTCGGGACAGACTATGGCTACACCTTC
NA | TRBJ2-3 | NA | TRBV2 | CGTGDGGTDTQYF | TGTGGTACCGGCGACGGGGGCACAGATACGCAGTATTTT
NA | TRBJ1-5 | NA | TRBV19 | CASSIAGGPYNQHF | TGTGCCAGTAGTATAGCGGGGGGTCCCTACAATCAGCATTTT
NA | TRBJ2-7 | NA | TRBV25-1 | CASSQGGGSGKDEQYF | TGTGCCAGCAGCCAGGGGGGCGGAAGCGGTAAGGATGAGCAGTACTTC
NA | TRBJ1-2 | NA | TRBV7-3 | CASSLRDGRVYGETF | TGTGCCAGCAGCTTACGGGACGGGCGGGTCTATGGTGAGACCTTC
NA | TRBJ2-1 | NA | TRBV7-8 | CASSLAGGPDRSYEQFF | TGTGCCAGCAGCTTAGCGGGAGGTCCCGATAGGTCGTATGAGCAGTTCTTC
NA | TRBJ2-7 | NA | TRBV20-1 | CSARAGTQYEQYF | TGCAGTGCTAGAGCCGGGACACAATACGAGCAGTACTTC
once | TRBJ2-1 | NA | TRBV7-9 | CASSESPYEHYFGQFF | TGTGCCAGCAGCGAAAGCCCATACGAGCACTACTTCGGGCAGTTCTTC
NA | TRBJ1-2 | TRBD1 | TRBV29-1 | CSVEGGETGDYGYTF | TGCAGCGTTGAAGGCGGTGAGACAGGGGACTATGGCTACACCTTC
NA | TRBJ2-4 | NA | TRBV2 | CASGDAGNIQYF | TGTGCCAGCGGTGATGCTGGGAACATTCAGTACTTC
NA | TRBJ2-1 | TRBD2 | TRBV7-9 | CASSLQPGGGCFGQFF | TGTGCCAGCAGCTTACAACCCGGGGGGGGGTGCTTTGGGCAGTTCTTC
NA | TRBJ2-1 | NA | TRBV7-9 | CASSVGGSGIDAQFF | TGTGCCAGCAGCGTGGGGGGTAGCGGCATAGATGCGCAGTTCTTC
NA | TRBJ2-3 | TRBD1 | TRBV2 | CASRGQGTDTQYF | TGTGCCAGCAGGGGACAGGGCACAGATACGCAGTATTTT
NA | TRBJ2-3 | NA | TRBV15 | CATSKGTEQGADTQYF | TGTGCCACCAGCAAAGGCACTGAGCAAGGGGCAGATACGCAGTATTTT
NA | TRBJ2-3 | NA | TRBV9 | CASSDGGSATTYF | TGTGCCAGCAGCGACGGGGGCAGTGCTACTACGTATTTT
NA | TRBJ1-2 | NA | TRBV7-8 | CASSLARDAVMQCYTF | TGTGCCAGCAGCTTGGCGAGAGACGCCGTCATGCAGTGCTACACCTTC